The 6 T cell receptor beta chains listed next were all sequenced from one sample in a study of cytomegalovirus exposure and HLA in healthy donors (dated by TCRdb to 2016 to 2017). Library generation was performed with the immunoSEQ multiplex PCR assay. A mixture of 60 forward primers for TCR Vbeta segments and 13 reverse primers for TCR Jbeta segments was used in the multiplex PCR. TCRdb carries this immuneACCESS record with in-frame sequences only. Its versions omit some clonotypes, under half of them owing to an unresolved V gene in the studies checked, with the rest unexplained. The sample table shows 150,000 to 250,000 clones, and more than 65% are seen once. The leading ten clones occupy roughly 1.5% of the sample. Sequenced material: PBMCs. The receptors were sampled from a girl aged 5-17 years in good health and CMV-seropositive.

The chain recombines TRBV29-1 with TRBJ1-1; TRBD1 matches 7 bases. CDR3 length equals 14 residues. J lost 5 bases, V lost 6 bases, and 12 bases had no gene match. CDR1 and CDR2 (germline): SQVTM, ANQGSEA. The CDR3 bases are TGCAGCGTCTTGACAGGGACCTCCTGGACTGAAGCTTTCTTT. Translation: CSVLTGTSWTEAFF.

The chain links TRBV19 to TRBJ2-3; D perhaps matches TRBD2 (6 bases). This CDR3 is built from 15 residues. Germline V CDR1 and CDR2: LNHDA, SQIVND (reference sequence). The V end lost 5 bases, the J end lost 0 bases, and 12 bases lay between the germline ends. The CDR3 spells CASSGSGVSTDTQYF. The DNA for the CDR3 is TGTGCCAGTAGTGGGTCGGGGGTAAGCACAGATACGCAGTATTTT.

This clone was detected a few times. The V gene is TRBV25-1, the J gene TRBJ2-1; no clear D gene. Germline assignment: CDR1 MGHDK and CDR2 SYGVNS. This CDR3 comprises 14 residues. Trimming left V 8 bases short and J 3 bases short, with 14 bases between. CDR3 sequence reads: CASSPGQFYNEQFF. CDR3 in DNA: TGTGCCAGCTCCCCCGGTCAATTCTACAATGAGCAGTTCTTC.

This clone was detected once. This chain links TRBV5-6 with TRBJ1-3; D remains unclear. With 5 bases removed from V and 8 bases from J, the gap between germline ends came to 14 bases. From germline, CDR1 is SGHDT and CDR2 YYEEEE. The CDR3 has 13 amino acids. The CDR3 loop is CASSFDRGYTIYF. CDR3 nucleotides: TGTGCCAGCAGTTTTGACCGCGGCTACACCATATATTTT.

This clone was detected a few times. The chain links TRBV18 to TRBJ2-1; 9 nucleotides align to TRBD1. The germline CDR1 and CDR2 sequences are KGHSH and LQKENI. The junction had 7 bases not matched to a gene; V was cut back by 6 bases and J by 4 bases. The CDR3 consists of 15 residues. CDR3 protein: CASSLTGTGYNEQFF. In DNA, the CDR3 is TGTGCCAGCTCTCTTACCGGGACAGGGTACAATGAGCAGTTCTTC. Full variable domain (remainder filled in from reference TRBV18 and TRBJ2-1): NAGVMQNPRHLVRRRGQEARLRCSPMKGHSHVYWYRQLPEEGLKFMVYLQKENIIDESGMPKERFSAEFPKEGPSILRIQQVVRGDSAAYFCASSLTGTGYNEQFFGPGTRLTVL.

The V gene is TRBV30, the J gene TRBJ1-1, with 8 nucleotides matching TRBD1. Trimming cost V 1 base and J 4 bases; bases outside gene matches: 2. The CDR3 loop spans 13 amino acids. The germline V gene encodes CDR1 GTSNPN and CDR2 SVGIG (reference sequence). In DNA, the CDR3 is TGTGCCTGGAGTGCGGACAGGGTCACTGAAGCTTTCTTT. It encodes CAWSADRVTEAFF.